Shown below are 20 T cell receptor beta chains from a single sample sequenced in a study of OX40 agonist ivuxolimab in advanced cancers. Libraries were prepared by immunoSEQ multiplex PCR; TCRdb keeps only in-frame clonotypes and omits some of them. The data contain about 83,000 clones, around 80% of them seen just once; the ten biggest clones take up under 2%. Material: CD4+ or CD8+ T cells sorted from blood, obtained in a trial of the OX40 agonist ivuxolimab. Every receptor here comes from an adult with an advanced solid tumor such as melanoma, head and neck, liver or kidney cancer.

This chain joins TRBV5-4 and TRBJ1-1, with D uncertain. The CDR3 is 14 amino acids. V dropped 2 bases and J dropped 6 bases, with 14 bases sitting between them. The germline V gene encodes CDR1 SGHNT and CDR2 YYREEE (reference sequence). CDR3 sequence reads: CASSFDGGGAEAFF. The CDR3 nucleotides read TGTGCCAGCAGCTTTGACGGAGGCGGCGCTGAAGCTTTCTTT. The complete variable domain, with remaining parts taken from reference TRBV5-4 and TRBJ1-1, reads ETGVTQSPTHLIKTRGQQVTLRCSSQSGHNTVSWYQQALGQGPQFIFQYYREEENGRGNFPPRFSGLQFPNYSSELNVNALELDDSALYLCASSFDGGGAEAFFGQGTRLTVV.

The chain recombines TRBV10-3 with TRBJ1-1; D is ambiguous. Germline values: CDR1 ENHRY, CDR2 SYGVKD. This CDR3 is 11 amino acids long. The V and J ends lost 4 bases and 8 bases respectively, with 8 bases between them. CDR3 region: CAISGVGEAFF. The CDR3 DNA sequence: TGTGCCATCAGTGGGGTCGGAGAAGCTTTCTTT.

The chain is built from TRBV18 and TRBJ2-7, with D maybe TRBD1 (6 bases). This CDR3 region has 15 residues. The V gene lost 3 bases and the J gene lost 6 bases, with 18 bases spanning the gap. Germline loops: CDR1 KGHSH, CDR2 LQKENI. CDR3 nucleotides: TGTGCCAGCTCACCTTTACAGGGAAAGAGTGGCGAGCAGTACTTC. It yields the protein CASSPLQGKSGEQYF. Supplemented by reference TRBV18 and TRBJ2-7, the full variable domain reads NAGVMQNPRHLVRRRGQEARLRCSPMKGHSHVYWYRQLPEEGLKFMVYLQKENIIDESGMPKERFSAEFPKEGPSILRIQQVVRGDSAAYFCASSPLQGKSGEQYFGPGTRLTVT.

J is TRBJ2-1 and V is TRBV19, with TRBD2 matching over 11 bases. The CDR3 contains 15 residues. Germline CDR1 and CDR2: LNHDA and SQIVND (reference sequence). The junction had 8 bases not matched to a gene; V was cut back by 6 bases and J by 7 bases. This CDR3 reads CASRILAGGSNEQFF. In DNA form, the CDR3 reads TGTGCCAGTAGGATCTTAGCGGGGGGGTCGAATGAGCAGTTCTTC.

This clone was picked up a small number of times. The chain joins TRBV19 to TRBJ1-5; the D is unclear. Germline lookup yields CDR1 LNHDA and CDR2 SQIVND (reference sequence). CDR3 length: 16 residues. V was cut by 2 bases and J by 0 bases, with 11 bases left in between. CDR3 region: CASSIPAVYSNQPQHF. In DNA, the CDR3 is TGTGCCAGTAGTATACCGGCAGTCTATAGCAATCAGCCCCAGCATTTT.

In DNA form, the CDR3 reads TGCGCCAGCAGCCAAAATGGGGCGGGGGCGGGTGAAGCTTTCTTT. Its translation is CASSQNGAGAGEAFF. The chain uses TRBV4-1 and TRBJ1-1; tentative D call: TRBD1 (6 bases). V gave up 2 bases and J gave up 7 bases, with 17 bases separating them. Germline CDR1 is MGHRA and CDR2 is YSYEKL. The CDR3 sequence is 15 residues long.

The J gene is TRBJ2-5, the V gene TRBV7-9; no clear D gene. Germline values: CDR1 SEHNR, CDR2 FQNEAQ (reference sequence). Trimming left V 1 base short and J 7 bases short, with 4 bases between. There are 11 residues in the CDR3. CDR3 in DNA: TGTGCCAGCAGCTTAGAGCGGACCCAGTACTTC. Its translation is CASSLERTQYF.

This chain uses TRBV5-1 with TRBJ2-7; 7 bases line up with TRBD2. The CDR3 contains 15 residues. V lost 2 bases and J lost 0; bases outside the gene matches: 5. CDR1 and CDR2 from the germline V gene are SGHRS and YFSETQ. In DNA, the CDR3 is TGCGCCAGCAGCTTAGGCGGGGGAAGCTCCTACGAGCAGTACTTC. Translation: CASSLGGGSSYEQYF.

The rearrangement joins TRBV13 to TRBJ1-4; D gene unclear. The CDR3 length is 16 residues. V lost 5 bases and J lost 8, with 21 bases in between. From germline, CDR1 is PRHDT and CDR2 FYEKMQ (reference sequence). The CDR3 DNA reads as TGTGCCAGCAGCCCTACCGGACTCCGGGAAAGGGAAAAACTGTTTTTT. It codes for CASSPTGLREREKLFF. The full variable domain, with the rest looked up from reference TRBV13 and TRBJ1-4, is AAGVIQSPRHLIKEKRETATLKCYPIPRHDTVYWYQQGPGQDPQFLISFYEKMQSDKGSIPDRFSAQQFSDYHSELNMSSLELGDSALYFCASSPTGLREREKLFFGSGTQLSVL.

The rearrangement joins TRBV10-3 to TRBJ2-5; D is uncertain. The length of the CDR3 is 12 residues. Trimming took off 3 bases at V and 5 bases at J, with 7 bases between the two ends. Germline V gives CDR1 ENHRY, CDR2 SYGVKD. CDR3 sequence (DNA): TGTGCCATCAGTGATAGTGGGGAGACCCAGTACTTC. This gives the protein CAISDSGETQYF.

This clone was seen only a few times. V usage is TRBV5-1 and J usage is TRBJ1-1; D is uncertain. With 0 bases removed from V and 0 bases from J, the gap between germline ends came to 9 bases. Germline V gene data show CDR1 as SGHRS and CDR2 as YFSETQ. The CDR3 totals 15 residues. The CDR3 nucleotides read TGCGCCAGCAGCTTGGATAGGAACATGAACACTGAAGCTTTCTTT. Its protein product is CASSLDRNMNTEAFF.

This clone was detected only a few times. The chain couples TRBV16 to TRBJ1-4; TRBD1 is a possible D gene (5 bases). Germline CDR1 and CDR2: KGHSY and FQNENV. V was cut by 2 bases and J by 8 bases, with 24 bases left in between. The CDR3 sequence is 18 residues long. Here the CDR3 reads CASSQRTLRDPLGEKLFF. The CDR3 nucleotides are TGTGCCAGCAGCCAAAGGACACTGAGGGACCCCTTAGGGGAAAAACTGTTTTTT. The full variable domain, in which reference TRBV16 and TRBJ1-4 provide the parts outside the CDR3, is GEEVAQTPKHLVRGEGQKAKLYCAPIKGHSYVFWYQQVLKNEFKFLISFQNENVFDETGMPKERFSAKCLPNSPCSLEIQATKLEDSAVYFCASSQRTLRDPLGEKLFFGSGTQLSVL.

Here the CDR3 DNA reads TGTGCCTGGGGGACGGGAGCAGGAGATACGCAGTATTTT. It encodes CAWGTGAGDTQYF. V is TRBV30 and J is TRBJ2-3; the D gene is possibly TRBD2 (6 bases). The germline V and J ends were trimmed by 5 bases and 5 bases, with 14 bases remaining between them. Germline CDR1 GTSNPN, CDR2 SVGIG (reference sequence). The CDR3 is 13 amino acids.

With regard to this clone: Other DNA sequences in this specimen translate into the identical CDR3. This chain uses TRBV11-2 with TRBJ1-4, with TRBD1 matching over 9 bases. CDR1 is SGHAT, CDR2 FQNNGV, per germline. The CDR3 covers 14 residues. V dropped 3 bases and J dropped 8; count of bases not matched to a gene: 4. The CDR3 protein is CASSLGTGREKLFF. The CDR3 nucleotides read TGTGCCAGCAGCTTGGGGACAGGGAGAGAAAAACTGTTTTTT.

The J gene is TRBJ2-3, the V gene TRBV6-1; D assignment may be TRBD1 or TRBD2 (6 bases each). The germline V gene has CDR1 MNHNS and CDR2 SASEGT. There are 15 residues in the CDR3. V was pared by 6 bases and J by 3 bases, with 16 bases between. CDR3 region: CASRGVGGRTDTQYF. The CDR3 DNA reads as TGTGCCAGCAGGGGTGTCGGGGGCCGGACAGATACGCAGTATTTT.

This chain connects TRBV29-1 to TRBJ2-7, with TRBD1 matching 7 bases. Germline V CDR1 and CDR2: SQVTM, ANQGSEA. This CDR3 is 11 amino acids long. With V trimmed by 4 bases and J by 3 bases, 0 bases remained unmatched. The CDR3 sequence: CSVGTGYEQYF. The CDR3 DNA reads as TGCAGCGTTGGGACAGGCTACGAGCAGTACTTC.

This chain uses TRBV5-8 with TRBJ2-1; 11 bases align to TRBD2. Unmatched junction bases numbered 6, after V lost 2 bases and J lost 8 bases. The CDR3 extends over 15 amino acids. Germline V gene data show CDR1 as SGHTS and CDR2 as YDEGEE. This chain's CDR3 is CASSFSGGGLDEQFF. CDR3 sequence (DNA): TGTGCCAGCAGCTTTAGCGGGGGGGGTTTGGATGAGCAGTTCTTC.

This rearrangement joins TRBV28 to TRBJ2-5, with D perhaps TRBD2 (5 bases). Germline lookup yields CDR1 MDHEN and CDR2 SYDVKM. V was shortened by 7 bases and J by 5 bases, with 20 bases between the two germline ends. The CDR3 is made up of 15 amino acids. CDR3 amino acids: CASNTGILGKETQYF. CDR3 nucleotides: TGTGCCAGCAACACCGGGATCCTGGGAAAGGAGACCCAGTACTTC.

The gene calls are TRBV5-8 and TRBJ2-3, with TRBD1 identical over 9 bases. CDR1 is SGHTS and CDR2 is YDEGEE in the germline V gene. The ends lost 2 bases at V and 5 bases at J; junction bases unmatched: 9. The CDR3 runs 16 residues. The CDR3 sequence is CASSFVTGGRGDTQYF. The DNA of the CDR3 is TGTGCCAGCAGCTTTGTCACAGGGGGCCGAGGAGATACGCAGTATTTT.

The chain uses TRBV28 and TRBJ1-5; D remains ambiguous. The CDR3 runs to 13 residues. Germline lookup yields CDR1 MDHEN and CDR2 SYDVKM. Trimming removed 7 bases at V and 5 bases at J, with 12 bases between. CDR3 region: CASTRESHQPQHF. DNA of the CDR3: TGTGCCAGCACAAGGGAATCCCATCAGCCCCAGCATTTT.